The entry below describes one T cell receptor (beta chain). The source of the sample is a study of blood T cell repertoires in COVID-19. At the level of the study: The United States, Italy and Spain were the sources of the acute and convalescent COVID-19 samples.

In the authors' methods: Reference gene primers were amplified, and this amplification served to estimate nucleated cell counts. Measured with immunoSEQ multiplex PCR; TCRdb has only the in-frame clones, and not every one. The V and J calls and the clone size are those of that table, but D and trimming were determined from the DNA. The sample holds under 170,000 clones; about 90% are singletons and the top ten take roughly 4%. Germline-derived CDR1 and CDR2 are SGHTS and YDEGEE. The CDR3 is 15 amino acids. Unmatched junction bases numbered 13, after V lost 3 bases and J lost 10 bases. The genes are TRBV5-8 and TRBJ2-1, with TRBD1 identical over 7 bases. The sample taken for sequencing was peripheral blood. The TCR originated in a woman aged 55-69 years with active or convalescent COVID-19. CDR3 sequence (DNA): TGTGCCAGCAGCTCCCTACAGGGGCCGGAGCGAGAGCAGTTCTTC. Encoded protein: CASSSLQGPEREQFF.